The 27 T cell receptor beta chains in this list originate from one sample, sequenced in a study of T cells in women clearing cervical HPV infection. Libraries were prepared by immunoSEQ multiplex PCR; TCRdb keeps only in-frame clonotypes and omits some of them. The table for this sample gives about 30,000 clones. The specimen was blood buffy coat. These receptors all stem from a woman aged 18 to 69 with a cervical HPV16 infection that either progressed to CIN3+ or cleared (not recorded which).

Of note for this clone: The read falls 3 residues short of the CDR3 end, and the missing part is taken from the germline J gene. The genes are TRBV5-1 and TRBJ1-2; 9 nucleotides align to TRBD1. CDR3 size: 14 residues. The V and J ends lost 4 bases and 6 bases, in that order; junction bases with no gene match: 7. Germline V gives CDR1 SGHRS, CDR2 YFSETQ. Partial CDR3 DNA: TGCGCCAGCAGCCCGGGACAGGGTTTCGATGGC. Residues: CASSPGQGFDG. The entire CDR3 protein is CASSPGQGFDGYTF.

In the case of this clone: The DNA ends 3 residues before the CDR3 does, and the rest of the CDR3 is filled in from the germline J gene. The V gene is TRBV30, the J gene TRBJ2-2; 15 nucleotides line up with TRBD2. After removal of 8 bases from V and 9 bases from J, the junction contained 4 bases not matched to a gene. Per germline, CDR1 GTSNPN and CDR2 SVGIG (reference sequence). The CDR3 length is 13 residues. CDR3 in amino acids: CAGTSGGYRELFF. CDR3 bases read: TGTGCCGGGACTAGCGGGGGGTACCGGGAG.

On this clone: The read ends 3 residues before the CDR3 terminus; that terminus is restored from the germline J gene. V is TRBV10-2 and J is TRBJ2-1, with 8 bases identical to TRBD2. The V segment lost 2 bases and the J segment 4 bases; nucleotides outside the gene matches: 4. There are 15 residues in the CDR3. Germline V lookup: CDR1 WSHSY, CDR2 SAAADI. The CDR3 bases that were read are TGCGCCAGCAGTGAGGAGTCTAGCGGGTACAATGAG. Encoded protein: CASSEESSGYNE. The whole CDR3 protein reads CASSEESSGYNEQFF.

As regards this clone: The read is 3 residues too short to cover the CDR3 end, so that end is filled in from the germline J gene. The rearrangement joins TRBV18 to TRBJ2-7; tentatively, D is TRBD2 (5 bases). The CDR3 has 16 amino acids. Trimming shortened V by 0 bases and J by 0 bases, and 12 bases separated the two germline ends. Germline V gives CDR1 KGHSH, CDR2 LQKENI. CDR3 sequence: CASSPPLGVSSYEQYF. The CDR3 DNA, read in part, is TGTGCCAGCTCACCACCCCTCGGGGTAAGCTCCTACGAG. The whole variable domain, remainder taken from reference TRBV18 and TRBJ2-7, is NAGVMQNPRHLVRRRGQEARLRCSPMKGHSHVYWYRQLPEEGLKFMVYLQKENIIDESGMPKERFSAEFPKEGPSILRIQQVVRGDSAAYFCASSPPLGVSSYEQYFGPGTRLTVT.

This chain's CDR3 is CASSRSLGIQYF. The CDR3 bases that were read are TGTGCCAGCAGTCGTAGCCTGGGCATT. The chain employs TRBV7-2 and TRBJ2-4; no definite D call. The CDR3 end is not reached by the read, which stops 3 residues before it; the germline J gene fills it in. There are 12 residues in the CDR3. Trimming took 6 bases from V and 9 from J, leaving 12 bases between them. The germline V gene has CDR1 SGHTA and CDR2 FQGNSA. The variable domain in full, with the rest retrieved from reference TRBV7-2 and TRBJ2-4, is GAGVSQSPSNKVTEKGKDVELRCDPISGHTALYWYRQSLGQGLEFLIYFQGNSAPDKSGLPSDRFSAERTGGSVSTLTIQRTQQEDSAVYLCASSRSLGIQYFGAGTRLSVL.

The CDR3 is CASSLLLGANVLTF. The sequenced CDR3 bases are TGTGCCAGCAGCTTACTACTGGGGGCCAACGTC. The V call is TRBV7-6, the J call TRBJ2-6, with D uncertain. Sequencing ends 3 residues short of the CDR3 end; the germline J gene provides the rest. Germline CDR1 is SGHVS and CDR2 is FNYEAQ. CDR3 length equals 14 residues. The V end lost 2 bases, the J end lost 4 bases, and 6 bases lay between the germline ends.

Comments on this clone: Read sequence stops 3 residues before the CDR3 end, and the germline J gene provides the missing end. The gene calls are TRBV2 and TRBJ2-1, with D unresolved. V gave up 5 bases and J gave up 2 bases, with 10 bases separating them. Germline V gives CDR1 SNHLY, CDR2 FYNNEI. The CDR3 is 14 residues long. The covered CDR3 bases are TGTGCCAGCAGTCCTACCGCACCCTACAATGAG. Translated: CASSPTAPYNE. The CDR3 in full is CASSPTAPYNEQFF.

Comments on this clone: With the read ending 3 residues before the CDR3 end, the germline J gene is used to fill in that end. V gene TRBV20-1 combines with J gene TRBJ2-3, with 8 positions matching TRBD1. CDR3 length equals 15 residues. Germline trimming cut 1 base from V and 4 bases from J; bases unmatched to any gene: 7. Germline V CDR1 and CDR2: DFQATT, SNEGSKA (reference sequence). The covered CDR3 bases are TGCAGTGCTAGAGGACAGGGGAGGTTGGCAGATACG. This gives the protein CSARGQGRLADT. The full CDR3 protein reads CSARGQGRLADTQYF.

Notes on this clone: The CDR3 end is not reached by the read, which stops 3 residues before it; the germline J gene fills it in. This rearrangement joins TRBV20-1 to TRBJ2-5; 9 bases map to TRBD2. The CDR3 contains 19 residues. Trimming at V came to 0 bases and at J to 3 bases, leaving 17 bases not matched to a gene. Germline assignment: CDR1 DFQATT and CDR2 SNEGSKA (reference sequence). The CDR3 sequence is CSARDRPAGGAFGEETQYF. CDR3 bases read: TGCAGTGCTAGAGATCGACCAGCGGGAGGCGCTTTCGGAGAAGAGACC.

In the case of this clone: The read gets to within 3 residues of the CDR3 end, and the germline J gene fills in the rest. This chain uses TRBV10-1 with TRBJ2-1, with D perhaps TRBD1 (5 bases). V gave up 2 bases and J gave up 8 bases, with 13 bases separating them. The CDR3 is 14 residues long. Looked up from germline, CDR1 is WNHNN and CDR2 is SYGVQD (reference sequence). The CDR3 spells CASSEPGRSYEQFF. The CDR3 bases that were read are TGCGCCAGCAGTGAGCCAGGGCGCTCGTATGAG.

With respect to this clone: The CDR3 end falls 3 residues outside the read, so it is completed with the germline J gene. J is TRBJ1-2 and V is TRBV5-1; 10 bases map to TRBD1. This CDR3 spans 14 amino acids. CDR1 SGHRS and CDR2 YFSETQ come from the germline V gene. The trim removed 2 bases at V and 7 bases at J, leaving 5 bases unmatched. Partial CDR3 DNA: TGCGCCAGCAGCTTTGGACAGGGGGGAGGTGGC. This codes for CASSFGQGGGG. The whole CDR3 sequence reads CASSFGQGGGGYTF.

With regard to this clone: The DNA ends 3 residues before the CDR3 does, and the rest of the CDR3 is filled in from the germline J gene. The chain joins TRBV2 to TRBJ1-2; TRBD1 is a possible D gene (6 bases). V lost 5 bases to trimming and J lost 7 bases, with 14 bases between them. Looked up from germline, CDR1 is SNHLY and CDR2 is FYNNEI. The CDR3 covers 13 residues. CDR3 amino acids: CASSSTGFPGYTF. Partial CDR3 DNA: TGTGCCAGCAGTTCGACAGGATTCCCTGGC.

Concerning this clone: The sequence runs out 3 residues before the end of the CDR3; the remainder is reconstructed from the germline J gene. The chain carries TRBV2 and TRBJ2-3, with 7 bases matching TRBD2. This CDR3 has 14 amino acids. V gave up 8 bases and J gave up 2 bases; unmatched junction bases: 7. Germline-derived CDR1 and CDR2 are SNHLY and FYNNEI. The CDR3 reads CASSFGTNTDTQYF. The DNA read from the CDR3 is TGTGCCAGCTCGTTCGGGACTAACACAGATACG.

With regard to this clone: The CDR3 goes on 3 residues after the read ends, and that part is filled in from the germline J gene. This rearrangement joins TRBV18 to TRBJ2-7; 10 nucleotides line up with TRBD1. CDR3 length: 15 residues. V shed 1 base, J shed 4 bases, and the junction held 4 bases outside the gene matches. Germline CDR1 and CDR2: KGHSH and LQKENI. The CDR3 sequence is CASSPRQGARYEQYF. CDR3 DNA, as far as it was read: TGTGCCAGCTCACCACGACAGGGGGCGAGATACGAG.

On this clone itself: The read is 3 residues too short to cover the CDR3 end, so that end is filled in from the germline J gene. The chain is built from TRBV2 and TRBJ1-5, with D perhaps matching TRBD1 (6 bases). Germline V gives CDR1 SNHLY, CDR2 FYNNEI. V was cut by 4 bases and J by 1 base, with 8 bases left in between. The length of the CDR3 is 14 residues. CDR3 DNA, as far as it was read: TGTGCCAGCAGTGGTAGGGGGAGCAATCAGCCC. Translated: CASSGRGSNQP. The full CDR3 reads CASSGRGSNQPQHF.

In regard to this clone: The DNA ends 3 residues before the CDR3 does, and the rest of the CDR3 is filled in from the germline J gene. The chain combines TRBV6-4 with TRBJ1-4; weak D call: TRBD1 (6 bases). CDR3 length: 18 residues. In germline, CDR1 is MRHNA, CDR2 SNTAGT. CDR3 DNA, as far as it was read: TGTGCCAGCAGTGACGGGACTAGCGGGGGGGCTGGGGCCAACGTA. It yields the protein CASSDGTSGGAGANV. The whole CDR3 protein reads CASSDGTSGGAGANVLFF.

To note about this clone: The read falls 3 residues short of the CDR3 end, and the missing part is taken from the germline J gene. The chain has TRBV19 and TRBJ2-5; 10 nucleotides line up with TRBD2. The V gene end was trimmed by 4 bases and the J gene end by 5 bases; junction bases not matched to a gene: 7. The CDR3 consists of 15 residues. CDR1 and CDR2 (germline): LNHDA, SQIVND (reference sequence). This CDR3 is CASSTLAGVGETQYF. The covered CDR3 bases are TGTGCCAGTAGTACCCTAGCGGGAGTTGGTGAGACC.

A word on this clone: The read ends 3 residues shy of where the CDR3 ends; the end is completed using the germline J gene. V is TRBV5-5 and J is TRBJ1-4; 8 nucleotides align to TRBD1. The CDR3 length is 14 residues. V trimming: 6 bases; J trimming: 4 bases; junction bases outside the gene matches: 5. CDR1 and CDR2 (germline): SGHKS, YYEKEE (reference sequence). The CDR3: CASTGQGLNEKLFF. The CDR3 bases that were read are TGTGCCAGCACCGGACAGGGCCTTAATGAAAAA.

Comments on this clone: The observed sequence ends 3 residues before the CDR3 terminus, with the missing tail filled in from the germline J gene. The rearrangement joins TRBV28 to TRBJ2-7; D gene ambiguous. Germline V gene lookup returns CDR1 MDHEN and CDR2 SYDVKM. Trimming shortened V by 4 bases and J by 3 bases, and 13 bases separated the two germline ends. This CDR3 has 14 amino acids. This chain's CDR3 is CASSWAHGFYEQYF. CDR3 bases read: TGTGCCAGCAGTTGGGCCCATGGTTTCTACGAG.

Worth noting for this clone: The sequenced fragment ends 3 residues before the CDR3 boundary, so the rest is inferred from the germline J gene. This chain uses TRBV20-1 with TRBJ2-2; possibly TRBD1 for D (6 bases). Trimming removed 5 bases at V and 3 bases at J, with 13 bases between. This CDR3 region has 14 residues. Looked up from germline, CDR1 is DFQATT and CDR2 is SNEGSKA (reference sequence). The part of the CDR3 DNA that was read is TGCAGTGCTTGGGACAACCATCACACCGGGGAG. This sequence encodes CSAWDNHHTGE. The complete CDR3 protein is CSAWDNHHTGELFF.

In regard to this clone: The read ends 3 residues before the CDR3 terminus; that terminus is restored from the germline J gene. The chain carries TRBV7-3 and TRBJ1-4; 8 bases map to TRBD1. The trim removed 1 base at V and 3 bases at J, leaving 22 bases unmatched. Germline assignment: CDR1 SGHTA and CDR2 FQGTGA. The length of the CDR3 is 22 residues. The CDR3 sequence is CASSLNPRGRYTWEGANEKLFF. The part of the CDR3 DNA that was read is TGTGCCAGCAGCTTAAATCCCAGGGGGCGGTATACTTGGGAGGGGGCTAATGAAAAA.

With regard to this clone: Coverage ceases 3 residues before the CDR3 finishes, and the germline J gene fills in the end. The J gene is TRBJ2-7, the V gene TRBV7-6; tentative D call: TRBD2 (6 bases). Per the germline V gene, CDR1 is SGHVS and CDR2 is FNYEAQ. V gave up 5 bases and J gave up 0 bases, with 11 bases separating them. This CDR3 is 14 amino acids long. The CDR3 reads CASSAGPSSYEQYF. The CDR3 bases that were read are TGTGCCAGCAGCGCGGGGCCGAGCTCCTACGAG.

With respect to this clone: The CDR3 is cut off 3 residues early in the read; its end comes from the germline J gene. The chain links TRBV5-6 to TRBJ1-2, with D possibly being TRBD1 (6 bases). V lost 0 bases to trimming and J lost 6 bases, with 15 bases between them. The germline CDR1 and CDR2 sequences are SGHDT and YYEEEE. The CDR3 loop spans 15 amino acids. The part of the CDR3 DNA that was read is TGTGCCAGCAGCTTGGACTTGGGGGCGCGTGATGGC. Translation: CASSLDLGARDG. The CDR3 as a whole reads CASSLDLGARDGYTF.

CDR3 sequence: CASSIGGYNEQFF. The DNA read from the CDR3 is TGTGCCAGCAGCATCGGGGGTTACAATGAG. The gene calls are TRBV11-1 and TRBJ2-1, with D possibly TRBD2 on 6 matching bases. The read comes to an end 3 residues before the CDR3 does, leaving the germline J gene to fill in the end. This CDR3 comprises 13 residues. Germline V gene lookup returns CDR1 SGHAT and CDR2 FQDESV (reference sequence). The V end lost 5 bases, the J end lost 4 bases, and 9 bases lay between the germline ends.

Regarding this clone: The read stops 3 residues short of the end of the CDR3; the missing end is completed from the germline J gene. The V call is TRBV29-1, the J call TRBJ2-7, with D unresolved. V was pared by 4 bases and J by 0 bases, with 7 bases between. The CDR3 extends over 12 amino acids. Germline assignment: CDR1 SQVTM and CDR2 ANQGSEA. The covered CDR3 bases are TGCAGCGTTGCACAAATCTCCTACGAG. Its translation: CSVAQISYE. The complete CDR3 sequence is CSVAQISYEQYF.

To note about this clone: The sequenced fragment ends 3 residues before the CDR3 boundary, so the rest is inferred from the germline J gene. The chain has TRBV30 and TRBJ2-2; 7 positions agree with TRBD1. In germline, CDR1 is GTSNPN, CDR2 SVGIG (reference sequence). The CDR3 is 12 residues long. The CDR3 region is CAWTNRGSPLFF. CDR3 DNA (partial): TGTGCCTGGACCAACAGGGGTTCACCG.

On this clone: The CDR3 is cut off 3 residues early in the read; its end comes from the germline J gene. The chain joins TRBV7-9 to TRBJ2-7, with TRBD1 matching 7 bases. Germline loops: CDR1 SEHNR, CDR2 FQNEAQ (reference sequence). The CDR3 has 11 amino acids. V lost 8 bases to trimming and J lost 6 bases; unmatched junction nucleotides: 4. CDR3 sequence reads: CASWQGVEQYF. The sequenced part of the CDR3 DNA is TGTGCCAGCTGGCAGGGGGTCGAG. The variable domain in full, with the rest retrieved from reference TRBV7-9 and TRBJ2-7, is DTGVSQNPRHKITKRGQNVTFRCDPISEHNRLYWYRQTLGQGPEFLTYFQNEAQLEKSRLLSDRFSAERPKGSFSTLEIQRTEQGDSAMYLCASWQGVEQYFGPGTRLTVT.